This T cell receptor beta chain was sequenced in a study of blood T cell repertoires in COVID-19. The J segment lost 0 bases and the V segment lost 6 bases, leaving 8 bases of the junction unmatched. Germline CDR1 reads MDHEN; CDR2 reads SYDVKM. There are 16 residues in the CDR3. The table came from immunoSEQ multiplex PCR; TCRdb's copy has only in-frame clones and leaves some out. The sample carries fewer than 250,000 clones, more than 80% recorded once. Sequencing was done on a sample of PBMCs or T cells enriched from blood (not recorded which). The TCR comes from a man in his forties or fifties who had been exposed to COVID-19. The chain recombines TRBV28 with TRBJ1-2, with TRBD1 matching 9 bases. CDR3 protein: CASRYTGGVTNYGYTF. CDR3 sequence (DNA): TGTGCCAGCAGATACACAGGGGGCGTCACTAACTATGGCTACACCTTC.